The 8 T cell receptor beta chains listed next were all sequenced from one sample in a study of post-analysis software for immune sequencing data. Overall study findings and caveats: The study found TRBV5-6, TRBV5-1 and TRBV20-1 among about five TRBV segments more frequent in patients than controls.

No antigen is known for these receptors. Unique molecular identifiers were present in the TCR beta cDNA libraries. Using its own MiXCR run on the PCR reads, TCRdb lists one record per CDR3 protein. The sample yields about 210,000 distinct CDR3 sequences, roughly 28% seen once. The sample taken for sequencing was blood. The origin of the receptors is a girl between 2 and 17 years old with multiple sclerosis.

For this clonotype: This may be a read error, as it is one base from a much larger clone. V and J are TRBV15 and TRBJ2-1, with TRBD1 identical over 9 bases. The end of the DNA fits TRBJ2-7 better, so the J call may be wrong. The CDR3 runs to 15 residues. Germline-derived CDR1 and CDR2 are LNHNV and YYDKDF (reference sequence). Here the CDR3 DNA reads TGTGCCACCAGCAGCCGGGACAGGGAGGGCAATGAGCAGTACTTC. The encoded protein is CATSSRDREGNEQYF.

There are many counts of this clonotype. The V gene is TRBV5-1, the J gene TRBJ1-2, with 9 bases matching TRBD1. The CDR3 has 16 amino acids. V shed 4 bases and J 5 bases; nucleotides not matched to a gene: 12. The V gene's germline CDR1 is SGHRS and CDR2 YFSETQ. The CDR3: CASSRQGGLPLYGYTF. The CDR3 bases are TGCGCCAGCAGCCGACAGGGGGGACTTCCCCTATATGGCTACACCTTC.

The J gene is TRBJ2-6, the V gene TRBV6-5; TRBD2 agrees at 7 bases. The CDR3 covers 15 residues. Germline-derived CDR1 and CDR2 are MNHEY and SVGAGI. The ends lost 6 bases at V and 2 bases at J; junction bases unmatched: 4. The CDR3 DNA sequence: TGTGCCAGCAGGCAAGGGAGGGCTGGGGCCAACGTCCTGACTTTC. It is translated as CASRQGRAGANVLTF.

This clonotype was counted between two and nine times. A single base separates this from a much larger clone, so it may be a read error. The chain has TRBV12-3 or TRBV12-4 and TRBJ2-3; 8 nucleotides match TRBD2. The CDR3 contains 16 residues. The CDR3 is CTSARWASGHTDTQYF. The CDR3 nucleotides are TGTACCAGCGCCCGATGGGCTAGCGGGCACACAGATACGCAGTATTTT.

This clonotype appeared many times. The J gene is TRBJ2-5, the V gene TRBV11-2; 12 positions agree with TRBD2. The CDR3 sequence is 14 residues long. The junction had 2 bases not matched to a gene; V was cut back by 5 bases and J by 4 bases. The germline V gene has CDR1 SGHAT and CDR2 FQNNGV. The CDR3 loop reads CASSQLAGGETQYF. The CDR3 bases are TGTGCCAGCAGCCAACTAGCGGGAGGAGAGACCCAGTACTTC.

The V gene is TRBV6-5, the J gene TRBJ2-3; a weak D match, TRBD1 (5 bases). Trimming stripped 2 bases from V and 2 bases from J, with 8 bases between. CDR1 MNHEY and CDR2 SVGAGI come from the germline V gene. The CDR3 loop spans 14 amino acids. CDR3 residues: CASSYQGSTDTQYF. Written as DNA, the CDR3 is TGTGCCAGCAGTTACCAGGGATCCACAGATACGCAGTATTTT.

In its sample, this clonotype was seen a few times. The CDR3 DNA follows: TGCGCCAGCAGCAGGGACAGGGGTACAGATACGCAGTATTTT. This gives the protein CASSRDRGTDTQYF. V and J are TRBV5-1 and TRBJ2-3, with 10 bases identical to TRBD1. Per germline, CDR1 SGHRS and CDR2 YFSETQ. This CDR3 comprises 14 residues. The junction had 2 bases not matched to a gene; V was cut back by 4 bases and J by 3 bases.

This clonotype was detected only a few times. A read error may be the cause here, since a much bigger clone is one base away. The rearrangement uses TRBV29-1 and TRBJ2-7; D is undetermined. The V and J ends lost 7 bases and 7 bases respectively, with 17 bases between them. CDR1 and CDR2 (germline): SQVTM, ANQGSEA. There are 12 residues in the CDR3. This CDR3 reads CSAPGRPNEQYF. The CDR3 coding sequence is TGCAGCGCTCCTGGACGACCGAATGAGCAGTACTTC.